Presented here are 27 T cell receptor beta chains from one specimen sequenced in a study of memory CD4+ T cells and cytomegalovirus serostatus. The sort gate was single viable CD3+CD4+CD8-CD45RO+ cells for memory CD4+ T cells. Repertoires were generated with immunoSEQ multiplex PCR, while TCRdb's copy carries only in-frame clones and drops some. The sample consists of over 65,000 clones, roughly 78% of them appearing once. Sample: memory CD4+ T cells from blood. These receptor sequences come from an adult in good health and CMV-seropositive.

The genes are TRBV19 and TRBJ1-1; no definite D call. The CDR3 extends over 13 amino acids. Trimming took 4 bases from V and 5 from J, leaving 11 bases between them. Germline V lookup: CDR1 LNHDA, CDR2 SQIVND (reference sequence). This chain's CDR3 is CASSTVIRTEAFF. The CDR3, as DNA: TGTGCCAGTAGTACTGTTATCCGGACTGAAGCTTTCTTT.

For the CDR3, the DNA is TGTGCCAGCAGTTTATCTCGGGCAGATTATGGCTACACCTTC. Protein sequence: CASSLSRADYGYTF. V gene TRBV27 combines with J gene TRBJ1-2; unclear D gene. Trimming removed 0 bases from V and 5 bases from J, with 10 bases in between. Germline V gene sequence: CDR1 MNHEY, CDR2 SMNVEV (reference sequence). The CDR3 runs to 14 residues.

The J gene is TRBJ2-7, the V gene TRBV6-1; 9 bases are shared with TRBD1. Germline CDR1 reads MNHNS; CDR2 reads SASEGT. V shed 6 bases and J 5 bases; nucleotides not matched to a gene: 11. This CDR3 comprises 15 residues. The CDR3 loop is CASRAPGTGTHEQYF. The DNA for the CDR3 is TGTGCCAGCAGGGCCCCGGGGACAGGGACCCACGAGCAGTACTTC.

DNA for the CDR3: TGTGCCAGCAGTGAAGTCCTGGGAAACGGCTACACCTTC. Its protein is CASSEVLGNGYTF. The J gene is TRBJ1-2, the V gene TRBV6-1; D is unresolved. Germline V gives CDR1 MNHNS, CDR2 SASEGT. CDR3 length: 13 residues. Trimming removed 1 base from V and 8 bases from J, with 11 bases in between.

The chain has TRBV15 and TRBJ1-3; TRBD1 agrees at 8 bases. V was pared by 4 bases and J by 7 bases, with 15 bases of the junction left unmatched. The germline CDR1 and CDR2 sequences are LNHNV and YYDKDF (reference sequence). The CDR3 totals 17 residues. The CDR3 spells CATSKGQEFIGRNTIYF. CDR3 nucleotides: TGTGCCACCAGCAAGGGACAGGAATTCATCGGGCGGAACACCATATATTTT.

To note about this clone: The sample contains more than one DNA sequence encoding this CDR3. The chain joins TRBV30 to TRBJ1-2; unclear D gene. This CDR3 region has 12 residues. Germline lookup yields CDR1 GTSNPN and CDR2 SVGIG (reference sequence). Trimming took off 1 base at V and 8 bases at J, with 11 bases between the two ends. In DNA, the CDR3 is TGTGCCTGGAGTGCCGGAGTCGGAGGCTACACCTTC. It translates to CAWSAGVGGYTF. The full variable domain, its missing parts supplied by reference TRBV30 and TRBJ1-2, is SQTIHQWPATLVQPVGSPLSLECTVEGTSNPNLYWYRQAAGRGLQLLFYSVGIGQISSEVPQNLSASRPQDRQFILSSKKLLLSDSGFYLCAWSAGVGGYTFGSGTRLTVV.

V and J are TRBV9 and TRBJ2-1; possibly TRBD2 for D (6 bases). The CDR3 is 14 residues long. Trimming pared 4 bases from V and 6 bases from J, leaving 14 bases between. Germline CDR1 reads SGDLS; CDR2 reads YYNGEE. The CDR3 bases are TGTGCCAGCAGCCCAGAGACTAGTTCCAATGAGCAGTTCTTC. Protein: CASSPETSSNEQFF.

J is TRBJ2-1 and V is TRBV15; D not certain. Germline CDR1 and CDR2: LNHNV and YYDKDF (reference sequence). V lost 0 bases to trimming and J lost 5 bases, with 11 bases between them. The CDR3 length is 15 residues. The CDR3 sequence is CATSRESSLNNEQFF. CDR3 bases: TGTGCCACCAGCAGAGAGAGTAGCTTAAACAATGAGCAGTTCTTC.

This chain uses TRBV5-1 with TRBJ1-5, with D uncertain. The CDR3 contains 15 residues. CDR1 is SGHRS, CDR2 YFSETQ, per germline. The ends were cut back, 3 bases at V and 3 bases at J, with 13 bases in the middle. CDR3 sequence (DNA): TGCGCCAGCAGCTGGTCCGGGGAGACCAATCAGCCCCAGCATTTT. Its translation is CASSWSGETNQPQHF.

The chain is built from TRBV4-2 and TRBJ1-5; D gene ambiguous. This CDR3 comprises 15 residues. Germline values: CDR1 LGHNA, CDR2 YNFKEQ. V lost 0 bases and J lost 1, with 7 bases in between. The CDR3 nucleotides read TGTGCCAGCAGCCAAGATCGGGGAAGCAATCAGCCCCAGCATTTT. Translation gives CASSQDRGSNQPQHF.

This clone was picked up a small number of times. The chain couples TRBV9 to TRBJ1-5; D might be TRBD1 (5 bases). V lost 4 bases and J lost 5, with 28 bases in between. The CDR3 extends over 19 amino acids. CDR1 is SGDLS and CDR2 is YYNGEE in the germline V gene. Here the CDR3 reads CASSPPTDTGDFLDQPQHF. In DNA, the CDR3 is TGTGCCAGCAGCCCCCCAACGGACACGGGGGATTTTCTGGATCAGCCCCAGCATTTT.

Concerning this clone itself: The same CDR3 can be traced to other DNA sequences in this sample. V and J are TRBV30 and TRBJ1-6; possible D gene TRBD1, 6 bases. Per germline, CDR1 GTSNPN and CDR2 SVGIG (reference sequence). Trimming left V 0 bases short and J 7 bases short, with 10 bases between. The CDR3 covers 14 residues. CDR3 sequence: CAWSVTGGNSPLHF. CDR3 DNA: TGTGCCTGGAGTGTAACGGGGGGCAATTCACCCCTCCACTTT.

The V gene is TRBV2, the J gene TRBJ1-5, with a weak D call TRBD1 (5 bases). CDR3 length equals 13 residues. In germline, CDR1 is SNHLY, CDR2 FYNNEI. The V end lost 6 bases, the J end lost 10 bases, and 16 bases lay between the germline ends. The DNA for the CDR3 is TGTGCCAGCAGCGCGATCGGGGACGGACCCCAGCATTTT. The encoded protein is CASSAIGDGPQHF.

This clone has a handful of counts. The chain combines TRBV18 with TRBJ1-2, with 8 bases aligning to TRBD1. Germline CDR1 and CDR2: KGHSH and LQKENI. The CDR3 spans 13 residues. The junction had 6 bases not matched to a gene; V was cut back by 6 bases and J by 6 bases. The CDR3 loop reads CASSPGQGDGYTF. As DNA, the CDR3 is TGTGCCAGCTCCCCTGGACAGGGCGATGGCTACACCTTC.

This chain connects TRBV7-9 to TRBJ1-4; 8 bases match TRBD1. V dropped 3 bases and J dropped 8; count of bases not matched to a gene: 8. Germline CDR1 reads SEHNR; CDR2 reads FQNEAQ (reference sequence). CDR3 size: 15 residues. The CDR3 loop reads CASSFWDRRREKLFF. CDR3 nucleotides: TGTGCCAGCAGCTTTTGGGACAGGCGGAGGGAAAAACTGTTTTTT.

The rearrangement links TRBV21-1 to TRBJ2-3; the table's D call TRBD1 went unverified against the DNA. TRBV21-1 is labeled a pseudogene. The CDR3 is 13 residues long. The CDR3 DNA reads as TGTGCCCGACGCCAGGGTGGCACAGATACGCAGTATTTT. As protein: CARRQGGTDTQYF.

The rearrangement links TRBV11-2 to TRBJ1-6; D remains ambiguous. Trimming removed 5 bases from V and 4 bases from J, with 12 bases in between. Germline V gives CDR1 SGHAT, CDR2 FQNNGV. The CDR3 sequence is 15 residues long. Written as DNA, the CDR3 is TGTGCCAGCAGCCCCCGGGCCGGATATAATTCACCCCTCCACTTT. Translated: CASSPRAGYNSPLHF.

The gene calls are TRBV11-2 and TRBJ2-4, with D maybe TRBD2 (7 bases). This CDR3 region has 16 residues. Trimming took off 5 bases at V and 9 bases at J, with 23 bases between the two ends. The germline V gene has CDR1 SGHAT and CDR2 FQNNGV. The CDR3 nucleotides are TGTGCCAGCAGCCGCGCGAGGGGGGGAGAGGTGGGCATTCAGTACTTC. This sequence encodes CASSRARGGEVGIQYF.

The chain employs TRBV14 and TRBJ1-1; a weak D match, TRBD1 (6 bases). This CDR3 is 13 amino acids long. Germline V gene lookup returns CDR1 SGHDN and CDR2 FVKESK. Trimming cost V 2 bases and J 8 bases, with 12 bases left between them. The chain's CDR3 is CASSQWGGSEAFF. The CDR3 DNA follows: TGTGCCAGCAGCCAATGGGGGGGCTCCGAAGCTTTCTTT.

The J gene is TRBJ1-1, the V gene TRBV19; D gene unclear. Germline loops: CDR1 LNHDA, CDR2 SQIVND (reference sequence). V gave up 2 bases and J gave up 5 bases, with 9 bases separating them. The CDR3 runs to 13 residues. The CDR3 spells CASSITGKTEAFF. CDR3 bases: TGTGCCAGTAGTATAACTGGAAAGACTGAAGCTTTCTTT.

The CDR3 bases are TGTGCCAGCAGCGCCGGGACAGGGGGAACTGAAGCTTTCTTT. Translated, it gives CASSAGTGGTEAFF. The V and J genes are TRBV11-2 and TRBJ1-1, with 11 bases aligning to TRBD1. CDR3 length equals 14 residues. Germline CDR1 is SGHAT and CDR2 is FQNNGV. V dropped 5 bases and J dropped 5; count of bases not matched to a gene: 4.

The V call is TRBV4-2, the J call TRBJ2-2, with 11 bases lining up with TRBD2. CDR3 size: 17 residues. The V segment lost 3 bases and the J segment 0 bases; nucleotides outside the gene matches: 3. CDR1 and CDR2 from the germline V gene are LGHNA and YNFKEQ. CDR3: CASSHELAGANTGELFF. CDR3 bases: TGTGCCAGCAGCCACGAACTAGCGGGGGCGAACACCGGGGAGCTGTTTTTT.

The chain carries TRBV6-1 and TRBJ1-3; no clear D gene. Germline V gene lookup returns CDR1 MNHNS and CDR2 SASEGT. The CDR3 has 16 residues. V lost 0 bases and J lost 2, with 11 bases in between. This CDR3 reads CASSEAGPAPGNTIYF. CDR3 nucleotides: TGTGCCAGCAGTGAAGCCGGGCCAGCGCCTGGAAACACCATATATTTT.

CDR3 in DNA: TGTGCCAGCAGCTTACCACCAGGGTTAGAGACCCAGTACTTC. Protein: CASSLPPGLETQYF. The V and J genes are TRBV7-2 and TRBJ2-5; a possible D gene is TRBD1 (5 bases). Germline values: CDR1 SGHTA, CDR2 FQGNSA. This CDR3 has 14 residues. Trimming removed 2 bases from V and 4 bases from J, with 11 bases in between. Variable domain in full (rest from reference TRBV7-2 and TRBJ2-5): GAGVSQSPSNKVTEKGKDVELRCDPISGHTALYWYRQSLGQGLEFLIYFQGNSAPDKSGLPSDRFSAERTGGSVSTLTIQRTQQEDSAVYLCASSLPPGLETQYFGPGTRLLVL.

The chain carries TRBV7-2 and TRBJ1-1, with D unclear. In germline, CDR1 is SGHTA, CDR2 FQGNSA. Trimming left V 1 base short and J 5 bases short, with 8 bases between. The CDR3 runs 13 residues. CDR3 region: CASSLDSRTEAFF. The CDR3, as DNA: TGTGCCAGCAGCTTAGATTCGAGGACTGAAGCTTTCTTT. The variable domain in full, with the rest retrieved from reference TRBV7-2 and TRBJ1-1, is GAGVSQSPSNKVTEKGKDVELRCDPISGHTALYWYRQSLGQGLEFLIYFQGNSAPDKSGLPSDRFSAERTGGSVSTLTIQRTQQEDSAVYLCASSLDSRTEAFFGQGTRLTVV.

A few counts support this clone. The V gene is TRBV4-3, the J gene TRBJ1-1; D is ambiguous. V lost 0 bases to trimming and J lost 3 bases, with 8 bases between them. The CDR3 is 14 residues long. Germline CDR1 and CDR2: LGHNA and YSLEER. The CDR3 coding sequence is TGCGCCAGCAGCCAAGATTTTGCTGACACTGAAGCTTTCTTT. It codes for CASSQDFADTEAFF.

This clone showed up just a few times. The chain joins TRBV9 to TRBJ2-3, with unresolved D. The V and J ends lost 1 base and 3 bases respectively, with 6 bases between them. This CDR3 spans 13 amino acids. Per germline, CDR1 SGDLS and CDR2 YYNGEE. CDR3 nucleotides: TGTGCCAGCAGCGTAAGAATTACAGATACGCAGTATTTT. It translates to CASSVRITDTQYF.